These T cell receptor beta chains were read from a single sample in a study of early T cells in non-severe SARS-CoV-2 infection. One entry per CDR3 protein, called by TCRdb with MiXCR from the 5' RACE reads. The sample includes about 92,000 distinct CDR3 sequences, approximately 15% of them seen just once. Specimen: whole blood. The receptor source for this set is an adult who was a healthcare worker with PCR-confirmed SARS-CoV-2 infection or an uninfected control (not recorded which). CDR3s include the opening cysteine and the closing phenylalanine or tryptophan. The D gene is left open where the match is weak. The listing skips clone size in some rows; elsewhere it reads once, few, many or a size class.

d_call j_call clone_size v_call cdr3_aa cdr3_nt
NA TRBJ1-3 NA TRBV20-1 CSASVSDDSGNTIYF TGCAGTGCTAGCGTCTCGGATGACTCTGGAAACACCATATATTTT
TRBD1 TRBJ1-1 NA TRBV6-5 CASSYRTGRKAFF TGTGCCAGCAGTTACCGGACAGGGAGGAAGGCTTTCTTT
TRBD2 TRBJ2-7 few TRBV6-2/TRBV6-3 CASSYSGSGEYEQYF TGTGCCAGCAGTTACTCGGGTAGCGGGGAATACGAGCAGTACTTC
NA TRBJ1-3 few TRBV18 CASSPLGSSPSGNTIYF TGTGCCAGCTCACCACTGGGCTCATCGCCCTCTGGAAACACCATATATTTT
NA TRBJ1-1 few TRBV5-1 CASRQNVGYGTEAFF TGCGCCAGCAGACAGAACGTAGGGTACGGCACTGAAGCTTTCTTT
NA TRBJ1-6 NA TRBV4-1 CASSQDLIRTGEFGGSPLHF TGCGCCAGCAGCCAAGACTTAATACGGACTGGGGAGTTTGGAGGGTCACCCCTCCACTTT
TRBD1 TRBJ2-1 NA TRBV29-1 CSVRDRHNEQFF TGCAGCGTCCGGGACAGGCACAATGAGCAGTTCTTC
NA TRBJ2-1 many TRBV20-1 CSASPLRGDYNEQFF TGCAGTGCTTCCCCCCTACGAGGGGATTACAATGAGCAGTTCTTC
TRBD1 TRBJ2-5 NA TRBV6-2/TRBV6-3 CASSPRDRETQYF TGTGCCAGCAGTCCCCGGGACAGAGAGACCCAGTACTTC
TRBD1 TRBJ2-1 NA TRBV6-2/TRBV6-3 CASAPGQGWYNEQFF TGTGCCAGCGCCCCAGGACAGGGGTGGTACAATGAGCAGTTCTTC
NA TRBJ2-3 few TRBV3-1 CASSQERAGSTDTQYF TGTGCCAGCAGCCAAGAAAGGGCGGGGAGCACAGATACGCAGTATTTT
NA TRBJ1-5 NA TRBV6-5 CASRPGASQPQHF TGTGCCAGCAGGCCGGGGGCGAGTCAGCCCCAGCATTTT
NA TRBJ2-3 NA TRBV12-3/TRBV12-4 CASMFGGRGTDTQYF TGTGCCAGCATGTTTGGGGGACGAGGCACAGATACGCAGTATTTT
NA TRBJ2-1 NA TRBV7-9 CASSRSGTTGGGVNEQFF TGTGCCAGCAGCCGTTCCGGGACTACGGGCGGGGGCGTCAATGAGCAGTTCTTC
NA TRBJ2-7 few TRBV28 CASSRISEQYF TGTGCCAGCAGCCGCATAAGCGAGCAGTACTTC
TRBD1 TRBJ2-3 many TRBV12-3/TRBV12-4 CASRRWGTGGDGLAQYF TGTGCCAGCAGGCGGTGGGGGACAGGGGGCGATGGTTTGGCGCAGTATTTT
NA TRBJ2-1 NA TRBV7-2 CAQFRDSYNEQFF TGTGCCCAGTTCCGGGACTCCTACAATGAGCAGTTCTTC
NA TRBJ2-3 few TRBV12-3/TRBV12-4 CASSLIGSQTDTQYF TGTGCCAGCAGTTTAATCGGGAGCCAGACAGATACGCAGTATTTT